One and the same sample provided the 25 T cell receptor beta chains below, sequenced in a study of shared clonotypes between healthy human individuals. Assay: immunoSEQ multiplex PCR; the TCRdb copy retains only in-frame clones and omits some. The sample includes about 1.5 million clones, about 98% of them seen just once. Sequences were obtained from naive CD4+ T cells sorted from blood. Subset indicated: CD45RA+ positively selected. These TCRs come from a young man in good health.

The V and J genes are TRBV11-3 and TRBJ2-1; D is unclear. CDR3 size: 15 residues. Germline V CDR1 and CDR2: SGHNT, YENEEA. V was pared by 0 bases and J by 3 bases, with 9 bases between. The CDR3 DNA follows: TGTGCCAGCAGCTTAGATCACTGGAACTACAATGAGCAGTTCTTC. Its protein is CASSLDHWNYNEQFF.

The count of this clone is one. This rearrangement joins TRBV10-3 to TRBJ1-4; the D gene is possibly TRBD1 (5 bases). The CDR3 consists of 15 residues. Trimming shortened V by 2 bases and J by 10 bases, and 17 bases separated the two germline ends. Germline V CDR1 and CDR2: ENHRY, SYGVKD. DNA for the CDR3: TGTGCCATCAGTGAGCCCCCGGGTTCTCAGGGAAAACTGTTTTTT. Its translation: CAISEPPGSQGKLFF.

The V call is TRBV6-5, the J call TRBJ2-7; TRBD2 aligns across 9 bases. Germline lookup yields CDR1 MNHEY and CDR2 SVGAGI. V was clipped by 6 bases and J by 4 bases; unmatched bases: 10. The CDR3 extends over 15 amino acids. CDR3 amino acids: CASRRASGTIYEQYF. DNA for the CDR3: TGTGCCAGCAGACGAGCTAGCGGGACTATTTACGAGCAGTACTTC.

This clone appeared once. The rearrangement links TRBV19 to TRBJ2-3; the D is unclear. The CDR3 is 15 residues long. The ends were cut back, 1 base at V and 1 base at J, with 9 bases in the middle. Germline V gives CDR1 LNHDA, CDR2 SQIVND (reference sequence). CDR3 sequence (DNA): TGTGCCAGTAGTATAGTGGGGTTGCGCACAGATACGCAGTATTTT. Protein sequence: CASSIVGLRTDTQYF.

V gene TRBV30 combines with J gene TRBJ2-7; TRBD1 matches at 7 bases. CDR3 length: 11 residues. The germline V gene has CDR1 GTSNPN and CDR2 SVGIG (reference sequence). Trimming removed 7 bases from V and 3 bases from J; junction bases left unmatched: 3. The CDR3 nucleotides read TGTGCCTTAGGGGGCGTCTACGAGCAGTACTTC. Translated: CALGGVYEQYF.

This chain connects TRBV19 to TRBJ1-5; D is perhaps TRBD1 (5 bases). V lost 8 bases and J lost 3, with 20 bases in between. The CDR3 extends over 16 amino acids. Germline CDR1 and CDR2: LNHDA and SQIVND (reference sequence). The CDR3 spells CASGPWGLRNNQPQHF. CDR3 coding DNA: TGTGCCAGTGGCCCCTGGGGCCTAAGAAACAATCAGCCCCAGCATTTT.

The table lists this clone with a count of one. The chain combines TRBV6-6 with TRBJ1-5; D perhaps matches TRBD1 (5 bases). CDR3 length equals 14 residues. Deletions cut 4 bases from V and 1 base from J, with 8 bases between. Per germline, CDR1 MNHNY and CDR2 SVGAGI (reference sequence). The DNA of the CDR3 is TGTGCCAGCAGTTCGACAGTGAGCAATCAGCCCCAGCATTTT. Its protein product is CASSSTVSNQPQHF.

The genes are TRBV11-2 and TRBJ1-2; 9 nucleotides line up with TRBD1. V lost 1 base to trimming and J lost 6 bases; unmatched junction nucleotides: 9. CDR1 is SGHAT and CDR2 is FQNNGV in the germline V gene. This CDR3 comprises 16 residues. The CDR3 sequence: CASSLAQGANNDGYTF. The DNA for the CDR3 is TGTGCCAGCAGCTTAGCACAGGGGGCCAATAATGATGGCTACACCTTC.

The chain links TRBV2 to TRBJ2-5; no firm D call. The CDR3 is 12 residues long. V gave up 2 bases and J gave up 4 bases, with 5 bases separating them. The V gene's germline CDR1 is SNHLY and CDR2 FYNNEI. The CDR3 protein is CASSELPETQYF. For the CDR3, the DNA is TGTGCCAGCAGTGAACTCCCAGAGACCCAGTACTTC. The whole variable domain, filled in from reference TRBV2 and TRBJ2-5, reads EPEVTQTPSHQVTQMGQEVILRCVPISNHLYFYWYRQILGQKVEFLVSFYNNEISEKSEIFDDQFSVERPDGSNFTLKIRSTKLEDSAMYFCASSELPETQYFGPGTRLLVL.

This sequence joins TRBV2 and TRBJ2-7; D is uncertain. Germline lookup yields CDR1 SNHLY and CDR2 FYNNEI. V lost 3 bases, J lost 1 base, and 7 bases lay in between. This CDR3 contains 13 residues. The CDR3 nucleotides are TGTGCCAGCAGTGAGTCAGCTTCCTACGAGCAGTACTTC. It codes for CASSESASYEQYF. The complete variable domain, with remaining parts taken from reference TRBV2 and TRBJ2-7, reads EPEVTQTPSHQVTQMGQEVILRCVPISNHLYFYWYRQILGQKVEFLVSFYNNEISEKSEIFDDQFSVERPDGSNFTLKIRSTKLEDSAMYFCASSESASYEQYFGPGTRLTVT.

CDR3 DNA sequence: TGCGCCAGCTTAGGCAGTTCGATGGGAGGCTACACCTTC. Residues: CASLGSSMGGYTF. This chain joins TRBV5-1 and TRBJ1-2; D is unresolved. The CDR3 is 13 amino acids. CDR1 and CDR2 (germline): SGHRS, YFSETQ. V was clipped by 7 bases and J by 8 bases, with 18 bases between them.

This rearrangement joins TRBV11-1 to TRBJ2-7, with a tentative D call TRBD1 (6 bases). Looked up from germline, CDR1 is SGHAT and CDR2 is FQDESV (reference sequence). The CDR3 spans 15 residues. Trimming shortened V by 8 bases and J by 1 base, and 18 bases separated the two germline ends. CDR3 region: CASGQGPLLSYEQYF. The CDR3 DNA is TGTGCCAGCGGGCAGGGGCCTCTCCTTTCCTACGAGCAGTACTTC.

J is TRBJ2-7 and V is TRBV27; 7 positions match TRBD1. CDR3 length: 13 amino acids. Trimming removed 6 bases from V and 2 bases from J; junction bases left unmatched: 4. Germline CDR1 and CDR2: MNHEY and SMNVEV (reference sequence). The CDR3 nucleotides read TGTGCCAGCAGAAACAGGGGCCCCTACGAGCAGTACTTC. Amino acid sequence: CASRNRGPYEQYF.

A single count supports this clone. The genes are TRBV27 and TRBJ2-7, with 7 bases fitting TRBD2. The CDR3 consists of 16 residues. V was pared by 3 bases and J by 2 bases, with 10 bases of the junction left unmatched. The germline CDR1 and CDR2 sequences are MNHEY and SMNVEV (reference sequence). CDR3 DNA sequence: TGTGCCAGCAGTTTTAAGCGGGGTATTACCCCCTACGAGCAGTACTTC. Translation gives CASSFKRGITPYEQYF.

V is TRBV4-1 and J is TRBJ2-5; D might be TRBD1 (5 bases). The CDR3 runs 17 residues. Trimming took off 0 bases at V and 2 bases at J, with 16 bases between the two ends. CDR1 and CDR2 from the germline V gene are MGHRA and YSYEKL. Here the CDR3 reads CASSQDSGWGSQETQYF. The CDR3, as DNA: TGCGCCAGCAGCCAAGATTCAGGGTGGGGCTCTCAAGAGACCCAGTACTTC.

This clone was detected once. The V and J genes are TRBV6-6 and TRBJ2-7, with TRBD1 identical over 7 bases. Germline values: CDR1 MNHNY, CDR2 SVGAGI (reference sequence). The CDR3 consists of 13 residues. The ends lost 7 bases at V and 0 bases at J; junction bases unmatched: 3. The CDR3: CASTDRDSYEQYF. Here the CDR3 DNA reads TGTGCCAGCACCGACAGGGACTCCTACGAGCAGTACTTC.

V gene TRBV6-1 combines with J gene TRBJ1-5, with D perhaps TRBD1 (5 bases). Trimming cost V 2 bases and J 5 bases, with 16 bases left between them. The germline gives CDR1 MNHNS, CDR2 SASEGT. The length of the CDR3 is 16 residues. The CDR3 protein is CASSERGRLVDQPQHF. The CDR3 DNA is TGTGCCAGCAGTGAACGGGGCAGGTTGGTGGATCAGCCCCAGCATTTT.

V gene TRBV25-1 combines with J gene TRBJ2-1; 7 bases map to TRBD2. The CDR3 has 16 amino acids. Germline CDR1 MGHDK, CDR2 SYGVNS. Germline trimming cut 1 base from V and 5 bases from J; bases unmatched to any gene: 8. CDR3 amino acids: CASSEFGGSNHNEQFF. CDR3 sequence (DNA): TGTGCCAGCAGTGAATTTGGCGGGAGTAACCACAATGAGCAGTTCTTC. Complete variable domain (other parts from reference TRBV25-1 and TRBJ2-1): EADIYQTPRYLVIGTGKKITLECSQTMGHDKMYWYQQDPGMELHLIHYSYGVNSTEKGDLSSESTVSRIRTEHFPLTLESARPSHTSQYLCASSEFGGSNHNEQFFGPGTRLTVL.

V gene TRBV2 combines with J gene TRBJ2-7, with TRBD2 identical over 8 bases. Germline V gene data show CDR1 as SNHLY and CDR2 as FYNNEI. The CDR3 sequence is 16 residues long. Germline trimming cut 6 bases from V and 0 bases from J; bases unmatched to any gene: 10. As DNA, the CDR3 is TGTGCCAGCAGCGACCCTAGCGGGCTAAGCTCCTACGAGCAGTACTTC. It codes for CASSDPSGLSSYEQYF.

The CDR3 is CASSHGTSSGDTDTQYF. The CDR3 DNA reads as TGTGCCAGCTCTCACGGTACTTCTTCGGGAGACACAGATACGCAGTATTTT. The chain links TRBV25-1 to TRBJ2-3, with D perhaps matching TRBD2 (6 bases). Germline V gives CDR1 MGHDK, CDR2 SYGVNS. The CDR3 contains 17 residues. Trimming left V 8 bases short and J 2 bases short, with 23 bases between. The full variable domain, in which reference TRBV25-1 and TRBJ2-3 provide the parts outside the CDR3, is EADIYQTPRYLVIGTGKKITLECSQTMGHDKMYWYQQDPGMELHLIHYSYGVNSTEKGDLSSESTVSRIRTEHFPLTLESARPSHTSQYLCASSHGTSSGDTDTQYFGPGTRLTVL.

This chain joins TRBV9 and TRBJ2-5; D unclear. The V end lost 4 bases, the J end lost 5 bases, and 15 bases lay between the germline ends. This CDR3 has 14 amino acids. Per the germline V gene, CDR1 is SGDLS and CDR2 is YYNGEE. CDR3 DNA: TGTGCCAGCAGCCGGAATCTCCGGGCCGAGACCCAGTACTTC. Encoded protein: CASSRNLRAETQYF.

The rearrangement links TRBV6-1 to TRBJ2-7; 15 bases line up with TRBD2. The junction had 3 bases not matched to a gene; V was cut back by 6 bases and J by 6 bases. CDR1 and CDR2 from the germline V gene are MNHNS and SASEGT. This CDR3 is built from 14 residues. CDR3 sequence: CASRGTSGRFEQYF. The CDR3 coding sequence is TGTGCCAGCAGAGGGACTAGCGGGAGGTTCGAGCAGTACTTC.

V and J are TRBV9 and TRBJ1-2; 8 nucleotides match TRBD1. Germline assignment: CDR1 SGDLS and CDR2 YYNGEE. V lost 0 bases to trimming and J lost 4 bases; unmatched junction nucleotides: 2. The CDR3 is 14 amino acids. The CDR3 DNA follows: TGTGCCAGCAGCGTAGCAGGGGGCCTCTATGGCTACACCTTC. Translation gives CASSVAGGLYGYTF.

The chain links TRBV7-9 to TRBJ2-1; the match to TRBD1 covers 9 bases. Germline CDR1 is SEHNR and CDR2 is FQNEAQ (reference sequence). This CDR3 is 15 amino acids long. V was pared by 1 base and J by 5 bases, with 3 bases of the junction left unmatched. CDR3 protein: CASSLVGQGDNEQFF. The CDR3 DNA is TGTGCCAGCAGCTTAGTGGGACAGGGCGACAATGAGCAGTTCTTC.

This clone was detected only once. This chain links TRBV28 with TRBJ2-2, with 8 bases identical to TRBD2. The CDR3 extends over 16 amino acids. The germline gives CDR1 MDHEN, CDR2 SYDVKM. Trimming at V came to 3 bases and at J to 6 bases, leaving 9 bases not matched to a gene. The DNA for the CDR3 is TGTGCCAGCAGTTTTCCGGGAGGGCCGTATCCCGGGGAGCTGTTTTTT. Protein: CASSFPGGPYPGELFF.